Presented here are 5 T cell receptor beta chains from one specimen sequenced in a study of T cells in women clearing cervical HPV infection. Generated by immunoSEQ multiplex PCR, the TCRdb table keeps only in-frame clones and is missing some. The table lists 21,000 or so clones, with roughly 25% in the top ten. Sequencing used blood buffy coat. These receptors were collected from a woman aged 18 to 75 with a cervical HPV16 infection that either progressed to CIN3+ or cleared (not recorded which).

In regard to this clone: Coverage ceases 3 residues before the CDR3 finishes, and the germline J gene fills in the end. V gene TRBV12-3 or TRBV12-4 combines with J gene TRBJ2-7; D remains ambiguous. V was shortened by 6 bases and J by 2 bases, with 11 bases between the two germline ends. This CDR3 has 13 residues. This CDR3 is CASSFRRAYEQYF. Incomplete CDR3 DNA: TGTGCCAGCAGCTTCCGACGGGCCTACGAG.

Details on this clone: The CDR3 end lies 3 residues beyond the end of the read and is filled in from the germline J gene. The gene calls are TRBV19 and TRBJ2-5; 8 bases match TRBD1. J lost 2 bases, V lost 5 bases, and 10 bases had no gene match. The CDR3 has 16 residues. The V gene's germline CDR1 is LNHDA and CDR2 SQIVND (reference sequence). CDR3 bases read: TGTGCCAGTAGTGTGGAATTCAGGGGGCGGCAAGAGACC. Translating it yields CASSVEFRGRQET. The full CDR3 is CASSVEFRGRQETQYF.

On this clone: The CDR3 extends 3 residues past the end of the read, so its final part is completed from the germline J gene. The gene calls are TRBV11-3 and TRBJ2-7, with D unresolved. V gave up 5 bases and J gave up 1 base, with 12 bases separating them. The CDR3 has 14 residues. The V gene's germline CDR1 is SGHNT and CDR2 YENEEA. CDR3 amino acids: CASSPRVESYEQYF. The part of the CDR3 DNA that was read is TGTGCCAGCAGCCCTCGGGTGGAGTCCTACGAG.

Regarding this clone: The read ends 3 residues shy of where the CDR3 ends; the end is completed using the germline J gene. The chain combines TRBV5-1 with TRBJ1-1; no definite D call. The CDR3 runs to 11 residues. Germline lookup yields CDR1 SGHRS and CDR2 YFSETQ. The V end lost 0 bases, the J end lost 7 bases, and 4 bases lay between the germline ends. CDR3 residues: CASSLDGEAFF. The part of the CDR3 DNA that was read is TGCGCCAGCAGCTTGGACGGTGAA.

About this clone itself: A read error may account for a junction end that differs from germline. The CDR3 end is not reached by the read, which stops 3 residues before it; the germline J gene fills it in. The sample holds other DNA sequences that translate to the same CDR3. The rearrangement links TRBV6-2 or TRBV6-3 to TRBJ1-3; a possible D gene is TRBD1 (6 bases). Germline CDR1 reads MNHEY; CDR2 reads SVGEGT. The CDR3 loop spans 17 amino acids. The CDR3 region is CASSYRGGRTAGNTIYF. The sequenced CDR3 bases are TGTGCCAGCAGTTATCGTGGGGGCCGGACAGCTGGAAACACT.